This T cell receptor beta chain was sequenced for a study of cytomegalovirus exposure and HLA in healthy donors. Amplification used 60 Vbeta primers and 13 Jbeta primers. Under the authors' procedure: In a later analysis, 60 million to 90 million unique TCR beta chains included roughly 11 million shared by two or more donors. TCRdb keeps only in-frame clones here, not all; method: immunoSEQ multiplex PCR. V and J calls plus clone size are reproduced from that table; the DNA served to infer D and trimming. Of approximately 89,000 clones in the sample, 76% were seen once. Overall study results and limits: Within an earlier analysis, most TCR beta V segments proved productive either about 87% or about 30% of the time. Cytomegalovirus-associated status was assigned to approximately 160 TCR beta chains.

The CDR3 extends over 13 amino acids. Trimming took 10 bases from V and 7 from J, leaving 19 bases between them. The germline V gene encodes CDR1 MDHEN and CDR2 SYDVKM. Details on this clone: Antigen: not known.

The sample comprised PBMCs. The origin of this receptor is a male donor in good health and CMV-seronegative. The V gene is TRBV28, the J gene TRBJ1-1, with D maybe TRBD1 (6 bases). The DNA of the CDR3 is TGTGCCACCAGAACTTCACAGGGACATGAAGCTTTCTTT. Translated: CATRTSQGHEAFF.